Reported below is one T cell receptor beta chain. Its antigen is unknown. Base-call qualities are not available, and no considerably larger clone is one nucleotide away. After PBMCs were isolated by density centrifugation and stained for CD3, CD4 and CD8, a FACSAria was used to sort CD4+ and CD8+ T cells. Unaffected controls provided scalp biopsies and blood samples. Preparation of the library involved the immunoSEQ multiplex PCR assay. RNA was extracted from all samples and reverse transcribed into cDNA, which served as template for TCR sequencing. SuperScript III was used to make first-strand cDNA, primed with a 2:1 mix of oligo-dT and random hexamers. A synthetic immune receptor repertoire was used to measure amplification bias, and any remaining bias was corrected computationally. Regarding the original processing steps: Raw reads were preprocessed for error removal, and CDR3 was defined according to IMGT conventions as running from the conserved cysteine to phenylalanine. Clonality was calculated as 1 minus Shannon entropy normalized by log2 of the number of productive unique TCRs. Scalp TCRbeta sequences were cross-referenced with sorted blood CD4 and CD8 repertoires so that the CD4 or CD8 identity of scalp clones could be inferred. TCRdb took over this immuneACCESS table, retaining in-frame rearrangements with V and J assigned. Such tables are incomplete; in checked studies, under half of the missing clones stem from an unresolved V gene, and the remainder is unexplained. V, J and clone size reflect that table, while D and trimming were determined from the DNA. The sample profile shows about 110,000 clones; approximately 59% of them were found once. The biggest ten clones account for 20% of the sample.

The sample belongs to a study of CD8+ T cells in alopecia areata (dated by TCRdb to 2016 to 2019). A note on the overall study: In both human patients and the C3H/HeJ mouse model, the study applied high-throughput TCRbeta sequencing to look at T cell clonal expansion in alopecia areata. RNA came from the PAXgene miRNA kit for fixed scalp, the miRNeasy kit for PBMCs, and the RNeasy kit for mouse skin. TCRbeta CDR3 regions were amplified by immunoSEQ multiplex PCR using 35 Vbeta forward and 13 Jbeta reverse primers. In humans, TCRbeta sequencing was performed on scalp tissue and on sorted CD4+ and CD8+ peripheral blood T cells from healthy controls and from patients with patchy or totalis/universalis alopecia areata. Scalp clonality was compared across normal scalp (n=4), patchy alopecia areata scalp (n=8), and alopecia totalis/universalis scalp (n=8).

What the work shows at the level of the full study, not this receptor alone: Shared TCR sequences between patients were less evident than in mice, which may be partly attributable to HLA diversity in the patient population. Lesional scalp, especially in alopecia totalis/universalis, showed higher clonality and more expanded CD8+ clones than normal scalp, suggesting antigenic drive. Scalp TCR repertoire analysis is complicated because resident alphabeta T cells in normal human skin are also sequenced, whereas mouse skin is dominated by gammadelta T cells.

The CDR3 contains 15 residues, cysteine and phenylalanine counted. The CDR3 DNA has 45 bases and is translated from base 1. At the junction V is shortened by 3 bases and J by 6 bases; bases outside the gene matches: 5. CDR1 and CDR2 are read off the germline V gene as MNHNS and SASEGT. The origin of this receptor is a human donor in good health. The specimen sequenced was CD8+ T cells sorted from blood. The sequence joins TRBV6-1 to TRBJ2-3, with 11 middle bases fitting TRBD2. In nucleotides, the sequence is TGTGCCAGCAGTGACCCTAGCGGGGGGTTGGATACGCAGTATTTT. Its translation reads: CASSDPSGGLDTQYF.